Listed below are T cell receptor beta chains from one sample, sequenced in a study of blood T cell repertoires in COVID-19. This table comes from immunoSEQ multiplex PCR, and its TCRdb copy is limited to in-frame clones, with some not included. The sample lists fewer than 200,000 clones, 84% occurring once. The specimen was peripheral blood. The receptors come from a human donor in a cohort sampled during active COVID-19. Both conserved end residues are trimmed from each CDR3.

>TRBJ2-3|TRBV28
ASSPPSGGTDTQY
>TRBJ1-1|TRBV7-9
ASTPRTDQAF
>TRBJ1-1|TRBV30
AWRKDTVNTEAF
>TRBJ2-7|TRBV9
ASSAPGQDHHEQY
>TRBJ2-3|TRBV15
ATSAPRDRESDTQY
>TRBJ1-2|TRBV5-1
ASSLESNNYGYT
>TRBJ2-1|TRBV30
ACTSGVNNEQF
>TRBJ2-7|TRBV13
ASSLSVTEQY
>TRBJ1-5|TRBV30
AWSGEGGGSNQPQH
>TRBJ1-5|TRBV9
ASSQGFNQPQH
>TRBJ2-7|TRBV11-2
ASSKTSGGSYEQY
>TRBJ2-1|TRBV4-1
ASSQEGTSYNEQF
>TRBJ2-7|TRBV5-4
ASSLEGGGGPSYEQY
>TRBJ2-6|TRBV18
ASSATGGAFLGANVLT
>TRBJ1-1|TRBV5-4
ASSRTGGTEAF
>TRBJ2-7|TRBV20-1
SASKGDPYEQY
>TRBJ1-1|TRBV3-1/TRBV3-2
ASSPRGLDRAANTEAF
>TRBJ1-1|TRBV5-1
ASRRGRTEAF
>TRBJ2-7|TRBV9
ASSVGQVSYEQY
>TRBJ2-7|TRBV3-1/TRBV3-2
ASSQPSTTGVPEQY
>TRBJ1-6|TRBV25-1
ASSLSGTGTSSPLH
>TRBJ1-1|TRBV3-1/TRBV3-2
ASSPQGNTEAF
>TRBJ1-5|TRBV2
ASGRELNQPQH
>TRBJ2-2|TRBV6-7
ASRGQDNTGELF
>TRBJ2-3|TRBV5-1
ASSLGAGTDTQY
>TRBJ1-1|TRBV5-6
ASSWGTGGLNTEAF
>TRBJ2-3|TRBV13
ASRPGRDPTDTQY
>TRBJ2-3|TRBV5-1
ASSLDYGTQY
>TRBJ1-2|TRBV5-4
ASSLLGRYGYT